This paragraph reports one TCR beta chain. This sample was taken from a study of blood T cell repertoires in COVID-19. Trimming took off 10 bases at V and 4 bases at J, with 14 bases between the two ends. The germline V gene has CDR1 LNHDA and CDR2 SQIVND (reference sequence). The CDR3 totals 12 residues. Authors' processing steps: Scientists estimated how many nucleated cells there were by amplifying reference gene primers. Clones were read by immunoSEQ multiplex PCR, and TCRdb kept only the in-frame ones, dropping some. D and trimming were read from the DNA, whereas the V and J calls and clone size are those reported in that table. The data hold about 280,000 clones, with around 85% observed a single time.

This clonotype was sampled from a woman in her forties or fifties who had recovered from COVID-19. The gene calls are TRBV19 and TRBJ2-7, with D possibly TRBD1 on 6 matching bases. Sequencing used PBMCs or T cells enriched from blood (not recorded which). DNA of the CDR3: TGTGCCACCCGACAGGCCGGGTACGAGCAGTACTTC. Its translation: CATRQAGYEQYF.